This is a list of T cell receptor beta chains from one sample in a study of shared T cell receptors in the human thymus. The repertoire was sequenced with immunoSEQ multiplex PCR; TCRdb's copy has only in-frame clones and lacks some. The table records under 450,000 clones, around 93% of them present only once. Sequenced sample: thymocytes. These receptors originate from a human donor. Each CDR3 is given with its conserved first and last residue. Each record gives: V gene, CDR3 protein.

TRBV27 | CASSPDRWTVQETQYF
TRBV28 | CASRTGGRPYEQYF
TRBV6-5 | CASRSGTGGEQPQHF
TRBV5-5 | CASFSADSGTSGHSYNEQFF
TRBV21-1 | CASSKWGQGILEQYF
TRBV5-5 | CASSHHKNTEAFF
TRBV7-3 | CASSLSALNTEAFF
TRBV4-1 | CASSQLDRENTEAFF
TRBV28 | CASGGTSVDFTDTQYF
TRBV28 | CASSAAGGEARKYYGYTF
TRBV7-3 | CASSPTPGGQRADTQYF
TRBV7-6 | CASSKGQGAVWFF
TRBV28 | CAVSSNQPQHF
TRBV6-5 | CAPRWGVGNQPQHF
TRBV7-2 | CASQLRLGTSGPTDTQYF
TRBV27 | CASRLTPGQGHEQYF
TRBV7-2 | CASSLEARDFNEQFF
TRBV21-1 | CASSKLTGSNTGELFF
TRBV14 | CASSQGAGTGATNEQFF
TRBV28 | CASSGTGEANEKLFF
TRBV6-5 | CASSYSSSSGSSEFF
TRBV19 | CASSIMGQGAHYEQYF
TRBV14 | CASSQETGLADSTTGELFF
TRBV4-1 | CASSQDAGFTNYGYTF
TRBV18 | CASSPHRDFYEQYF
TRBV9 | CASSPRQGNSGNTIYF
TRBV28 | CASRASGMSYEQYF
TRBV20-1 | CSTNEQFF
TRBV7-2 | CASSLAISGSTDTQYF
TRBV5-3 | CARSLFPGSSYEQYF
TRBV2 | CASREPDSPASYGYTF
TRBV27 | CASSYRAKYGYTF
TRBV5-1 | CASSSEFCPEQYF
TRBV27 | CASSGTGDEKLFF
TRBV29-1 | CSVRHLGAGGGSSYEQYF
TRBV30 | CAWNPPPSSTEAFF
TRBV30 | CAWSLDRLAGGYTF
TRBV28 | CASSMPGQGGYGYTF
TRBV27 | CASSWDTIKNTEAFF
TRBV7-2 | CASSPIQGTQYF
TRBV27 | CATRGGQHNEQFF
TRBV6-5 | CASSYYGSSYEQYF
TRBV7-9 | CASSPRDRVFTEAFF
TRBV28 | CASSFPADRVIYEQYF
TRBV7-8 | CASSTYSGNTIYF
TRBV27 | CASSYGQGHYGYTF